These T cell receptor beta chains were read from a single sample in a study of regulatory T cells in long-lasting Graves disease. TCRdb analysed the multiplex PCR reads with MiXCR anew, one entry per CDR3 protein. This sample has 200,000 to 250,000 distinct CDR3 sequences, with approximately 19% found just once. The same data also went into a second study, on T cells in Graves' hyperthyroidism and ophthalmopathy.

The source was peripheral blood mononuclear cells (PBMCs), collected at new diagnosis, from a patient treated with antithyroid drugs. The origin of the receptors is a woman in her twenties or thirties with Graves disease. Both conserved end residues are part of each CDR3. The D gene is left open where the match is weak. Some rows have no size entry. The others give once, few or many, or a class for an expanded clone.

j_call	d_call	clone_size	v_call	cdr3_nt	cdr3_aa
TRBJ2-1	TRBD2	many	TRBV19	TGTGCCAGTAGTACGACTAGCGGGATTCTGAATGAGCAGTTCTTC	CASSTTSGILNEQFF
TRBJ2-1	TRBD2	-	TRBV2	TGTGCCAGCAGCGCCGGGACTAGCGGGACGGGGGAGCAGTTCTTC	CASSAGTSGTGEQFF
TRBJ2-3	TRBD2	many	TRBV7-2	TGTGCCAGCAGCGCATCTAGCGGGAGCTACACAGATACGCAGTATTTT	CASSASSGSYTDTQYF
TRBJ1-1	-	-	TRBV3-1	TGTGCCAGCAGCCACGACGAGGAGTTGAAGAACACTGAAGCGTTCTTT	CASSHDEELKNTEAFF
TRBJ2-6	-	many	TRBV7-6	TGTGCCAGCAGCTTAGCGACTGGGGCCAACGTCCTGACTTTC	CASSLATGANVLTF
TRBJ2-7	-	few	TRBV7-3	TGTGCCAGCAGCCCAGGTAGGGCCGAGGCCCACGAGCAGTACTTC	CASSPGRAEAHEQYF
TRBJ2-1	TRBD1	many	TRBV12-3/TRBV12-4	TGTGCCAGCAGTTCCCGGACAGGGCGTGGGGGGAATGAGCAGTTCTTC	CASSSRTGRGGNEQFF
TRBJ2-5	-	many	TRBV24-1	TGTGCCACCAGTGCAACGCGACGCGGGTACCAAGAGACCCAGTACTTC	CATSATRRGYQETQYF
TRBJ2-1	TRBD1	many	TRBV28	TGTGCCAGCAGTCTACCGGGACAGGGCTCCTACAATGAGCAGTTCTTC	CASSLPGQGSYNEQFF
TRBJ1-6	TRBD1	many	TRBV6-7	TGTGCCAGCAGGTACGGAAACAGCCGGGACAGGGGTTCTAATTCACCCCTCCACTTT	CASRYGNSRDRGSNSPLHF
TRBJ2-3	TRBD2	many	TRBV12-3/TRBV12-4	TGTGCCAGCAGTTTAGTTCCCCGGGGAAGCGGGGTAGTCACAGATACGCAGTATTTT	CASSLVPRGSGVVTDTQYF
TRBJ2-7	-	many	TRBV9	TGTGCCAGCAGCGTAGCCCCCTGGGGGGACGGCACCTACGAGCAGTACTTC	CASSVAPWGDGTYEQYF
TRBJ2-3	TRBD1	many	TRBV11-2	TGTGCCAGCAGCTATGCAGGGGGAGCGGCCTTCACAGATACGCAGTATTTT	CASSYAGGAAFTDTQYF
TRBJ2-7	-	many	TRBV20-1	TGCAGTGCTAGAGAATGGGCCACACCCGAGCAGTACTTC	CSAREWATPEQYF
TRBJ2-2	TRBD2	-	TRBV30	TGTGCCTGGAGTGGACTAGCGGGAAACGGGGAGCTGTTTTTT	CAWSGLAGNGELFF
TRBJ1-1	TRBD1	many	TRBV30	TGTGCCTGGAGATGGGACAGGGGTAACACTGAAGCTTTCTTT	CAWRWDRGNTEAFF
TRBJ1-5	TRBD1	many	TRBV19	TGTGCCAGTAGGGGACAGAGGGATAGCAATCAGCCCCAGCATTTT	CASRGQRDSNQPQHF
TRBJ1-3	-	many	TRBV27	TGTGCCAGCGGAGAGGCTGGAAACACCATATATTTT	CASGEAGNTIYF
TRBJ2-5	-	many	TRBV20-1	TGCAGTGCTAGGGGTCGGGCCCTGATGGAGACCCAGTACTTC	CSARGRALMETQYF
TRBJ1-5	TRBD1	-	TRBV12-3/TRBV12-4	TGTGCCAGCAGTTTAACTTTCGGACAGGGCCACAATCAGCCCCAGCATTTT	CASSLTFGQGHNQPQHF
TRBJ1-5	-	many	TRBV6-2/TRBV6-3	TGTGCCAGCAGTTACTCCAGGGATCAGCCCCAGCATTTT	CASSYSRDQPQHF
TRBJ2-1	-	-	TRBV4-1	TGCGCCAGCAGCCAAGCAGCGGCGGCCTCAGGTGGGAATGAGCAGTTCTTC	CASSQAAAASGGNEQFF
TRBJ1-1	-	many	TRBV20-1	TGCAGTGCTAGAGATTTCGGGGGGCGGCACGTCGACACTGAAGCTTTCTTT	CSARDFGGRHVDTEAFF